A single sample is the source of the 8 T cell receptor beta chains below, sequenced in a study of neurological immune-mediated disorders. MiXCR, applied by TCRdb to the 5' RACE reads, yields one record per CDR3 protein. The sample has 130,000 or so distinct CDR3 sequences; roughly 3.2% are singletons. The sample comprised PBMCs. The receptors here all came from a woman aged 30 to 39 with multiple sclerosis.

This clonotype was picked up many times. This chain joins TRBV6-4 and TRBJ2-1; 7 nucleotides agree with TRBD2. Germline CDR1 and CDR2: MRHNA and SNTAGT. J was trimmed by 9 bases and V by 2 bases; bases with no gene match: 7. The CDR3 totals 14 residues. CDR3 amino acids: CASSDATSSGEQFF. The CDR3 DNA is TGTGCCAGCAGTGACGCGACTAGCTCTGGTGAGCAGTTCTTC.

Many counts were recorded for this clonotype. The chain joins TRBV7-2 to TRBJ2-1; 9 bases map to TRBD2. Germline V CDR1 and CDR2: SGHTA, FQGNSA. With V trimmed by 3 bases and J by 4 bases, 7 bases remained unmatched. CDR3 length equals 16 residues. CDR3 residues: CASSLVAGVEYNEQFF. In DNA form, the CDR3 reads TGTGCCAGCAGCTTGGTAGCGGGAGTAGAGTACAATGAGCAGTTCTTC. Together with reference TRBV7-2 and TRBJ2-1, the CDR3 gives the full variable domain: GAGVSQSPSNKVTEKGKDVELRCDPISGHTALYWYRQSLGQGLEFLIYFQGNSAPDKSGLPSDRFSAERTGGSVSTLTIQRTQQEDSAVYLCASSLVAGVEYNEQFFGPGTRLTVL.

This rearrangement joins TRBV12-3 or TRBV12-4 to TRBJ1-2; D gene ambiguous. The V end lost 5 bases, the J end lost 7 bases, and 14 bases lay between the germline ends. The CDR3 runs 13 residues. CDR3 protein: CASSVRLEGGYTF. The CDR3 bases are TGTGCCAGCAGTGTCAGGCTAGAGGGTGGCTACACCTTC.

This clonotype was picked up a small number of times. The chain combines TRBV12-3 or TRBV12-4 with TRBJ2-7; possibly TRBD1 for D (5 bases). Deletions cut 6 bases from V and 3 bases from J, with 12 bases between. The CDR3 sequence is 13 residues long. CDR3 DNA: TGTGCCAGCAGGACGACAGACCACTACGAGCAGTACTTC. This encodes CASRTTDHYEQYF.

In this sample, this clonotype turned up many times. This rearrangement joins TRBV7-8 to TRBJ2-7; the D is unclear. Germline assignment: CDR1 SGHVS and CDR2 FQNEAQ. The CDR3 covers 15 residues. V gave up 1 base and J gave up 6 bases, with 16 bases separating them. The CDR3 coding sequence is TGTGCCAGCAGCTTAGTCGGGCTGGCTCTCTCCGAGCAGTACTTC. This gives the protein CASSLVGLALSEQYF. Full variable domain (missing parts from reference TRBV7-8 and TRBJ2-7): GAGVSQSPRYKVAKRGQDVALRCDPISGHVSLFWYQQALGQGPEFLTYFQNEAQLDKSGLPSDRFFAERPEGSVSTLKIQRTQQEDSAVYLCASSLVGLALSEQYFGPGTRLTVT.

This clonotype was found many times. The rearrangement joins TRBV7-9 to TRBJ2-3; D unresolved. The V end was cut by 2 bases, the J end by 5 bases, with 5 bases between. The CDR3 spans 12 residues. Germline lookup yields CDR1 SEHNR and CDR2 FQNEAQ (reference sequence). The CDR3 nucleotides read TGTGCCAGCAGCTTACTCCGAGATACGCAGTATTTT. Protein: CASSLLRDTQYF. Using reference TRBV7-9 and TRBJ2-3 for the parts outside the CDR3, the full variable domain is DTGVSQNPRHKITKRGQNVTFRCDPISEHNRLYWYRQTLGQGPEFLTYFQNEAQLEKSRLLSDRFSAERPKGSFSTLEIQRTEQGDSAMYLCASSLLRDTQYFGPGTRLTVL.

Ten or more counts support this clonotype. This chain connects TRBV5-1 to TRBJ1-1, with 7 bases that match TRBD1. V shed 6 bases and J 5 bases; nucleotides not matched to a gene: 13. Germline V gene lookup returns CDR1 SGHRS and CDR2 YFSETQ. This CDR3 contains 15 residues. CDR3 bases: TGCGCCAGCAATCCGGAGGGGGCAGGGGGGACTGAAGCTTTCTTT. Protein product: CASNPEGAGGTEAFF.

This clonotype was detected ten times or more. The V and J genes are TRBV7-2 and TRBJ2-3; 8 bases line up with TRBD2. The CDR3 contains 16 residues. The germline gives CDR1 SGHTA, CDR2 FQGNSA. The J segment lost 4 bases and the V segment lost 2 bases, leaving 8 bases of the junction unmatched. The CDR3 DNA follows: TGTGCCAGCAGCTTACGGGCGGGGGGCCGATCAGATACGCAGTATTTT. Protein product: CASSLRAGGRSDTQYF.